The 30 T cell receptor beta chains below were found in one sample sequenced in a study of T cell responses to AZD1222 COVID-19 vaccine. Sequencing used immunoSEQ multiplex PCR; TCRdb keeps in-frame clones, though not all of them. The top ten hold under 7.5% of the sample, which has more than 150,000 clones, 85% to 90% seen once. The input for sequencing was peripheral blood, taken on day 0 of AZD1222 vaccination. These receptors were obtained from an adult in good health.

In its sample, this clone was seen a few times. The chain uses TRBV4-3 and TRBJ1-5; D unresolved. The CDR3 covers 15 residues. The germline gives CDR1 LGHNA, CDR2 YSLEER. V lost 0 bases to trimming and J lost 2 bases, with 8 bases between them. This chain's CDR3 is CASSQEVGRNQPQHF. As DNA, the CDR3 is TGCGCCAGCAGCCAAGAGGTGGGTCGCAATCAGCCCCAGCATTTT.

V gene TRBV6-6 combines with J gene TRBJ1-4, with 7 bases matching TRBD1. Germline trimming cut 8 bases from V and 5 bases from J; bases unmatched to any gene: 11. The germline CDR1 and CDR2 sequences are MNHNY and SVGAGI (reference sequence). The CDR3 is 15 amino acids. The CDR3 is CASLNNRGSNEKLFF. In DNA form, the CDR3 reads TGTGCCAGCCTAAACAACAGGGGCTCCAATGAAAAACTGTTTTTT.

This chain links TRBV14 with TRBJ2-2; D uncertain. This CDR3 comprises 14 residues. Germline CDR1 reads SGHDN; CDR2 reads FVKESK. Trimming shortened V by 6 bases and J by 7 bases, and 15 bases separated the two germline ends. Here the CDR3 reads CASRGVGSGGELFF. CDR3 nucleotides: TGTGCCAGCAGGGGCGTCGGTTCCGGCGGGGAGCTGTTTTTT. The variable domain in full, completed from reference TRBV14 and TRBJ2-2, reads EAGVTQFPSHSVIEKGQTVTLRCDPISGHDNLYWYRRVMGKEIKFLLHFVKESKQDESGMPNNRFLAERTGGTYSTLKVQPAELEDSGVYFCASRGVGSGGELFFGEGSRLTVL.

The V gene is TRBV6-5, the J gene TRBJ1-6; perhaps TRBD1 as D (6 bases). V lost 2 bases to trimming and J lost 10 bases, with 9 bases between them. Germline assignment: CDR1 MNHEY and CDR2 SVGAGI. The CDR3 spans 13 residues. The DNA for the CDR3 is TGTGCCAGCAGTTACGGGGGCAGCTCACCCCTCCACTTT. It is translated as CASSYGGSSPLHF.

This sequence joins TRBV7-2 and TRBJ2-2; D call uncertain. CDR1 is SGHTA and CDR2 is FQGNSA in the germline V gene. V gave up 4 bases and J gave up 7 bases, with 7 bases separating them. The CDR3 consists of 12 residues. Here the CDR3 DNA reads TGTGCCAGCAGCTCAAGAATCGGGGAGCTGTTTTTT. This gives the protein CASSSRIGELFF.

V is TRBV6-1 and J is TRBJ2-7; D not resolved. The ends were cut back, 3 bases at V and 0 bases at J, with 9 bases in the middle. The CDR3 has 14 amino acids. The V gene's germline CDR1 is MNHNS and CDR2 SASEGT. CDR3 DNA: TGTGCCAGCAGTGAGAGGATAACCTCCTACGAGCAGTACTTC. Amino acids: CASSERITSYEQYF.

V is TRBV3-1 (or the pseudogene TRBV3-2) and J is TRBJ2-3, with 9 bases identical to TRBD2. The V gene's germline CDR1 is LGHDT and CDR2 YNNKEL (reference sequence). The CDR3 totals 18 residues. The trim removed 4 bases at V and 0 bases at J, leaving 11 bases unmatched. This chain's CDR3 is CASSPYMGTSISTDTQYF. The DNA for the CDR3 is TGTGCCAGCAGCCCCTATATGGGGACTAGCATTAGCACAGATACGCAGTATTTT.

This clone was detected only once. CDR3 in amino acids: CASSLQGWGLATNEKLFF. CDR3 nucleotide sequence: TGTGCCAGCAGTTTACAGGGATGGGGGTTGGCAACTAATGAAAAACTGTTTTTT. V is TRBV28 and J is TRBJ1-4; TRBD1 might be the D (5 bases). V lost 2 bases and J lost 0, with 16 bases in between. Germline CDR1 and CDR2: MDHEN and SYDVKM. This CDR3 is built from 18 residues.

The chain is built from TRBV29-1 and TRBJ1-1; 7 bases match TRBD1. The CDR3 has 13 residues. The germline V gene has CDR1 SQVTM and CDR2 ANQGSEA. V was clipped by 5 bases and J by 0 bases; unmatched bases: 3. The CDR3 loop is CSVQTGVNTEAFF. The CDR3 DNA follows: TGCAGCGTTCAAACAGGGGTGAACACTGAAGCTTTCTTT.

This rearrangement joins TRBV6-6 to TRBJ1-3; D ambiguous. This CDR3 has 15 residues. Trimming removed 2 bases at V and 1 base at J, with 9 bases between. The germline gives CDR1 MNHNY, CDR2 SVGAGI (reference sequence). CDR3 bases: TGTGCCAGCAGTTACGGAGGGCTATCTGGAAACACCATATATTTT. It yields the protein CASSYGGLSGNTIYF.

The chain employs TRBV27 and TRBJ1-5; 9 nucleotides agree with TRBD1. Germline CDR1 MNHEY, CDR2 SMNVEV (reference sequence). There are 15 residues in the CDR3. V lost 5 bases, J lost 1 base, and 3 bases stayed unmatched. For the CDR3, the DNA is TGTGCCAGCAGTGGGACAGGGTTGAGCAATCAGCCCCAGCATTTT. It specifies CASSGTGLSNQPQHF.

This sequence joins TRBV6-5 and TRBJ1-5, with 7 positions matching TRBD1. This CDR3 is built from 13 residues. Germline-derived CDR1 and CDR2 are MNHEY and SVGAGI. After removal of 6 bases from V and 7 bases from J, the junction contained 6 bases not matched to a gene. The CDR3 region is CASRPTGSQPQHF. As DNA, the CDR3 is TGTGCCAGCAGACCGACAGGGTCCCAGCCCCAGCATTTT.

The CDR3 protein is CATSRDRQGARAFF. The DNA of the CDR3 is TGTGCCACCAGCAGAGATCGGCAGGGGGCGAGAGCTTTCTTT. V is TRBV15 and J is TRBJ1-1; TRBD1 agrees at 8 bases. This CDR3 has 14 amino acids. With 0 bases clipped from V and 10 bases from J, the junction kept 7 bases outside the gene matches. CDR1 and CDR2 from the germline V gene are LNHNV and YYDKDF (reference sequence). The full variable domain, with the rest looked up from reference TRBV15 and TRBJ1-1, is DAMVIQNPRYQVTQFGKPVTLSCSQTLNHNVMYWYQQKSSQAPKLLFHYYDKDFNNEADTPDNFQSRRPNTSFCFLDIRSPGLGDTAMYLCATSRDRQGARAFFGQGTRLTVV.

The chain carries TRBV10-3 and TRBJ1-3; D is unclear. The germline CDR1 and CDR2 sequences are ENHRY and SYGVKD. This CDR3 comprises 14 residues. Between the trimmed V and J ends, which lost 6 bases and 4 bases, there was a span of 13 bases. The CDR3 DNA reads TGTGCCATCAGGGGTGACGGGCTCGGAAACACCATATATTTT. Its translation: CAIRGDGLGNTIYF.

This clone was seen once. V is TRBV25-1 and J is TRBJ2-7; possible D gene TRBD1, 6 bases. The germline gives CDR1 MGHDK, CDR2 SYGVNS. The V end was cut by 4 bases, the J end by 9 bases, with 13 bases between. The CDR3 is made up of 12 amino acids. CDR3 sequence reads: CASSGTGFPQYF. CDR3 nucleotide sequence: TGTGCCAGCAGTGGAACAGGGTTCCCGCAGTACTTC.

Written as DNA, the CDR3 is TGTGCCAGCAGCTTGACAGAAAAACTGTTTTTT. It codes for CASSLTEKLFF. The chain has TRBV7-2 and TRBJ1-4; the D is unclear. Per the germline V gene, CDR1 is SGHTA and CDR2 is FQGNSA. The CDR3 is 11 residues long. Trimming cost V 3 bases and J 8 bases, with 4 bases left between them.

The J gene is TRBJ1-2, the V gene TRBV6-5, with D unresolved. Germline CDR1 reads MNHEY; CDR2 reads SVGAGI. Trimming stripped 4 bases from V and 8 bases from J, with 11 bases between. This CDR3 contains 12 residues. The CDR3, as DNA: TGTGCCAGCAGTTTGAGTGGGTCCGGCTACACCTTC. It yields the protein CASSLSGSGYTF.

This chain connects TRBV11-1 to TRBJ1-6; D gene uncertain. CDR3 size: 14 residues. Germline CDR1 and CDR2: SGHAT and FQDESV (reference sequence). Trimming took off 1 base at V and 8 bases at J, with 9 bases between the two ends. The CDR3 nucleotides are TGTGCCAGCAGCTTAGGGGTCTTGGATTCACCCCTCCACTTT. As protein: CASSLGVLDSPLHF.

The V call is TRBV11-2, the J call TRBJ2-7, with D perhaps TRBD1 or TRBD2 (5 bases each). V lost 2 bases and J lost 6, with 14 bases in between. CDR1 is SGHAT, CDR2 FQNNGV, per germline. This CDR3 is built from 14 residues. CDR3 residues: CASSLIRDRPEQYF. CDR3 DNA sequence: TGTGCCAGCAGCTTAATTCGGGACCGCCCCGAGCAGTACTTC.

The genes are TRBV28 and TRBJ2-5, with D possibly called TRBD1 or TRBD2 (5 bases each). V lost 1 base and J lost 2, with 14 bases in between. CDR3 length: 16 residues. Germline V gives CDR1 MDHEN, CDR2 SYDVKM. In DNA form, the CDR3 reads TGTGCCAGCAGTTTATTTGGGACGAAGAGGCAAGAGACCCAGTACTTC. Amino acid sequence: CASSLFGTKRQETQYF.

The chain combines TRBV28 with TRBJ1-2, with D uncertain. V gave up 7 bases and J gave up 4 bases, with 10 bases separating them. Germline values: CDR1 MDHEN, CDR2 SYDVKM. The CDR3 is 12 amino acids. As DNA, the CDR3 is TGTGCCAGCAAGCTACGGAGCTATGGCTACACCTTC. It yields the protein CASKLRSYGYTF.

J is TRBJ1-6 and V is TRBV25-1, with 8 positions matching TRBD1. With V trimmed by 3 bases and J by 5 bases, 3 bases remained unmatched. CDR1 MGHDK and CDR2 SYGVNS come from the germline V gene. The CDR3 covers 15 residues. The CDR3 DNA follows: TGTGCCAGCAGTGATTGGACAGGGAATAATTCACCCCTCCACTTT. This codes for CASSDWTGNNSPLHF.

The J gene is TRBJ2-7, the V gene TRBV19; D gene ambiguous. The CDR3 contains 15 residues. V lost 6 bases, J lost 3 bases, and 18 bases lay in between. The V gene's germline CDR1 is LNHDA and CDR2 SQIVND (reference sequence). DNA of the CDR3: TGTGCCAGTAGCGGTACTTTGGACGGCTACTACGAGCAGTACTTC. This sequence encodes CASSGTLDGYYEQYF.

The V and J genes are TRBV6-2 or TRBV6-3 and TRBJ1-2; maybe TRBD1 (5 bases). Germline assignment: CDR1 MNHEY and CDR2 SVGEGT. V was shortened by 2 bases and J by 9 bases, with 13 bases between the two germline ends. CDR3 length: 13 amino acids. The CDR3 protein is CASSYPVSGRYTF. The CDR3 DNA reads TGTGCCAGCAGTTACCCTGTTTCGGGGCGCTACACCTTC.

The chain carries TRBV7-9 and TRBJ2-7; no reliable D call. This CDR3 is built from 14 residues. Germline CDR1 is SEHNR and CDR2 is FQNEAQ (reference sequence). Trimming left V 5 bases short and J 0 bases short, with 11 bases between. The CDR3 loop reads CASSPARSSYEQYF. The CDR3 DNA reads as TGTGCCAGCAGCCCGGCTAGGAGCTCCTACGAGCAGTACTTC.

This chain uses TRBV28 with TRBJ1-1; possibly TRBD1 for D (6 bases). Trimming stripped 8 bases from V and 3 bases from J, with 16 bases between. This CDR3 spans 14 amino acids. The germline V gene encodes CDR1 MDHEN and CDR2 SYDVKM. DNA for the CDR3: TGTGCCAGCGAGCACAGGCAGGGGTACACTGAAGCTTTCTTT. It yields the protein CASEHRQGYTEAFF.

V and J are TRBV28 and TRBJ1-5; TRBD1 matches at 7 bases. The CDR3 is 14 residues long. Trimming cost V 6 bases and J 6 bases; bases outside gene matches: 8. Germline V lookup: CDR1 MDHEN, CDR2 SYDVKM. The CDR3 nucleotides read TGTGCCAGCAGCCATAGACAGGGAGGTCAGCCCCAGCATTTT. Protein sequence: CASSHRQGGQPQHF.

This sequence joins TRBV30 and TRBJ2-7, with 7 bases aligning to TRBD2. The CDR3 has 12 residues. The germline V gene encodes CDR1 GTSNPN and CDR2 SVGIG (reference sequence). With 8 bases clipped from V and 5 bases from J, the junction kept 9 bases outside the gene matches. CDR3 nucleotides: TGTGCCGGCTACTGGGGGGGTCACGAGCAGTACTTC. It translates to CAGYWGGHEQYF.

This sequence joins TRBV28 and TRBJ1-1; TRBD1 matches 8 bases. Germline-derived CDR1 and CDR2 are MDHEN and SYDVKM. This CDR3 has 16 residues. V lost 3 bases and J lost 4; bases outside the gene matches: 10. The CDR3 protein is CASSLSVGRGLTEAFF. The CDR3 nucleotides are TGTGCCAGCAGTTTGTCGGTCGGCAGGGGGCTCACTGAAGCTTTCTTT.

This chain uses TRBV5-5 with TRBJ2-3; 10 bases agree with TRBD2. This CDR3 has 17 residues. Germline V gives CDR1 SGHKS, CDR2 YYEKEE (reference sequence). Losses at the gene ends were 3 bases for V and 6 bases for J; bases not matched to a gene: 13. CDR3 amino acids: CASSYAGTSDISDTQYF. In nucleotides, the CDR3 is TGTGCCAGCAGCTACGCGGGGACTAGCGACATATCGGATACGCAGTATTTT.